The rows below give T cell receptor beta chains drawn from one sample of a study of T cells after yellow fever vaccination. TCRdb redid the calling of the 5' RACE reads with MiXCR, one entry per CDR3 protein. The repertoire consists of a few hundred thousand distinct CDR3 sequences, with around an eighth occurring once and the leading ten covering 2.5% to 4%. The sample in question was CD4+ T cells sorted from PBMCs, obtained 15 days after the yellow fever booster vaccination. Receptors were obtained from a man younger than 35 who received the YFV17D yellow fever vaccine. CDR3s include the opening cysteine and the closing phenylalanine or tryptophan. D genes are given only for firm matches. Clone size is given for some rows only: seen once, a few or many times, or a class if the clone is expanded.

abundance: NA
j_gene: TRBJ2-2
v_gene: TRBV27
d_gene: NA
CDR3nt: TGTGCCAGCAGTTTAGTCCAGTCCACCGGGGAGCTGTTTTTT
CDR3aa: CASSLVQSTGELFF

abundance: few
j_gene: TRBJ2-3
v_gene: TRBV20-1
d_gene: TRBD1
CDR3nt: TGCAGTGCTCCGGACAGGAACACAGATACGCAGTATTTT
CDR3aa: CSAPDRNTDTQYF

abundance: few
j_gene: TRBJ1-4
v_gene: TRBV2
d_gene: NA
CDR3nt: TGTGCCAGCAGGAGGGGCGGGGGGGAAAAACTGTTTTTT
CDR3aa: CASRRGGGEKLFF

abundance: NA
j_gene: TRBJ2-7
v_gene: TRBV5-1
d_gene: NA
CDR3nt: TGCGCCAGCAGCTTGTATCCTCGGTCCTACGAGCAGTACTTC
CDR3aa: CASSLYPRSYEQYF

abundance: NA
j_gene: TRBJ1-1
v_gene: TRBV5-1
d_gene: NA
CDR3nt: TGCGCCAGTCGGGACACCATGAACACTGAAGCTTTCTTT
CDR3aa: CASRDTMNTEAFF

abundance: few
j_gene: TRBJ2-5
v_gene: TRBV19
d_gene: NA
CDR3nt: TGTGCCAGTAGTATAGAACTAGGACATGTCGCGACCCAGTACTTC
CDR3aa: CASSIELGHVATQYF

abundance: NA
j_gene: TRBJ1-2
v_gene: TRBV24-1
d_gene: TRBD1
CDR3nt: TGTGCCACCAGTGAACAGGGGAGCTTCTATGGCTACACCTTC
CDR3aa: CATSEQGSFYGYTF

abundance: NA
j_gene: TRBJ2-7
v_gene: TRBV5-1
d_gene: NA
CDR3nt: TGCGCCAGCAGACCGGACAGCTACGAGCAGTACTTC
CDR3aa: CASRPDSYEQYF

abundance: NA
j_gene: TRBJ1-1
v_gene: TRBV7-2
d_gene: NA
CDR3nt: TGTGCCAGCAGCTCATCGAGGGACACTGAAGCTTTCTTT
CDR3aa: CASSSSRDTEAFF

abundance: many
j_gene: TRBJ1-6
v_gene: TRBV6-6
d_gene: NA
CDR3nt: TGTGCCAGCAACGTGCAGGGGAGAAATTCACCCCTCCACTTT
CDR3aa: CASNVQGRNSPLHF

abundance: many
j_gene: TRBJ1-5
v_gene: TRBV20-1
d_gene: NA
CDR3nt: TGCAGTGTGTCGTCGGGGCAGGGTCATCAGCCCCAGCATTTT
CDR3aa: CSVSSGQGHQPQHF

abundance: many
j_gene: TRBJ2-5
v_gene: TRBV6-2/TRBV6-3
d_gene: NA
CDR3nt: TGTGCCAGCAGTTATGAGGGGGGCACTGAGACCCAGTACTTC
CDR3aa: CASSYEGGTETQYF

abundance: few
j_gene: TRBJ2-3
v_gene: TRBV12-3/TRBV12-4
d_gene: NA
CDR3nt: TGTGCCAGCAGTTTAGACGGGAAGGGCACAGATACGCAGTATTTT
CDR3aa: CASSLDGKGTDTQYF

abundance: NA
j_gene: TRBJ2-7
v_gene: TRBV7-2
d_gene: NA
CDR3nt: TGTGCCAGCAGCGTACAAATGACGGGGGGCGGGCGACAGTACTTC
CDR3aa: CASSVQMTGGGRQYF

abundance: NA
j_gene: TRBJ2-1
v_gene: TRBV4-3
d_gene: NA
CDR3nt: TGCGCCAGCAGCCAAGTTCGTAAAGGGTTCGGCAATGAGCAGTTCTTC
CDR3aa: CASSQVRKGFGNEQFF

abundance: few
j_gene: TRBJ2-2
v_gene: TRBV14
d_gene: NA
CDR3nt: TGTGCCAGCAGCCAACAGGGGGGTTTCACCGGGGAGCTGTTTTTT
CDR3aa: CASSQQGGFTGELFF

abundance: few
j_gene: TRBJ2-5
v_gene: TRBV12-3/TRBV12-4
d_gene: TRBD2
CDR3nt: TGTGCCAGCAGGACTAGCGGGGAAGAGACCCAGTACTTC
CDR3aa: CASRTSGEETQYF

abundance: many
j_gene: TRBJ1-5
v_gene: TRBV7-8
d_gene: NA
CDR3nt: TGTGCCAGCAGCTACGGATTTCAGCCCCAGCATTTT
CDR3aa: CASSYGFQPQHF

abundance: once
j_gene: TRBJ2-3
v_gene: TRBV5-4
d_gene: TRBD2
CDR3nt: TGTGCCAGCAGCACCGGGACTAGCGGGATGACAGATACGCAGTATTTT
CDR3aa: CASSTGTSGMTDTQYF

abundance: NA
j_gene: TRBJ1-2
v_gene: TRBV4-3
d_gene: NA
CDR3nt: TGCGCCAGCAGCCCCAAACAGGTCGGCTATGGCTACACCTTC
CDR3aa: CASSPKQVGYGYTF

abundance: few
j_gene: TRBJ2-6
v_gene: TRBV20-1
d_gene: NA
CDR3nt: TGCAGTGCTCCGGACAGTTCTGGGGCCAACGTCCTGACTTTC
CDR3aa: CSAPDSSGANVLTF

abundance: NA
j_gene: TRBJ2-5
v_gene: TRBV18
d_gene: TRBD2
CDR3nt: TGTGCCAGCTCACCACCGAACGGGGGGGCGAGGTACCAAGAGACCCAGTACTTC
CDR3aa: CASSPPNGGARYQETQYF

abundance: few
j_gene: TRBJ1-5
v_gene: TRBV3-1
d_gene: TRBD1
CDR3nt: TGTGCCAGCAGCAATACAGGGGGCAATCAGCCCCAGCATTTT
CDR3aa: CASSNTGGNQPQHF

abundance: NA
j_gene: TRBJ1-2
v_gene: TRBV19
d_gene: NA
CDR3nt: TGTGCCAGTAGTAACGGACAGCGCTATGGCTACACCTTC
CDR3aa: CASSNGQRYGYTF

abundance: few
j_gene: TRBJ1-6
v_gene: TRBV4-3
d_gene: NA
CDR3nt: TGCGCCAGCAGCCAAGCGGTCTCGAATTCACCCCTCCACTTT
CDR3aa: CASSQAVSNSPLHF

abundance: NA
j_gene: TRBJ1-1
v_gene: TRBV24-1
d_gene: NA
CDR3nt: TGTGCCACCAGTGATTTGACGGAGAAAGCGTTCTTT
CDR3aa: CATSDLTEKAFF

abundance: NA
j_gene: TRBJ2-7
v_gene: TRBV4-2
d_gene: NA
CDR3nt: TGTGCCAGCAGCCAAGCAGCGTGGGGGGCGATCTACGAGCAGTACTTC
CDR3aa: CASSQAAWGAIYEQYF

abundance: many
j_gene: TRBJ1-6
v_gene: TRBV12-3/TRBV12-4
d_gene: NA
CDR3nt: TGTGCCAGCAGTTTAAATTCACCCCTCCACTTT
CDR3aa: CASSLNSPLHF

abundance: many
j_gene: TRBJ2-1
v_gene: TRBV18
d_gene: TRBD2
CDR3nt: TGTGCCAGCTCACCACGTCGGGCGTTAGCGGGTGAGCAGTTCTTC
CDR3aa: CASSPRRALAGEQFF

abundance: many
j_gene: TRBJ2-1
v_gene: TRBV7-6
d_gene: NA
CDR3nt: TGTGCCAGCAGCTTAGGGGGTGAGCAGTTCTTC
CDR3aa: CASSLGGEQFF

abundance: NA
j_gene: TRBJ2-4
v_gene: TRBV19
d_gene: NA
CDR3nt: TGTGCCAGTAGTATTAAGGGAAGTAAAAACATTCAGTACTTC
CDR3aa: CASSIKGSKNIQYF

abundance: NA
j_gene: TRBJ2-7
v_gene: TRBV6-4
d_gene: TRBD1
CDR3nt: TGTGCCAGCAGTCGTTCCGGGACAGGGGGCGAGCAGTACTTC
CDR3aa: CASSRSGTGGEQYF

abundance: NA
j_gene: TRBJ2-1
v_gene: TRBV6-6
d_gene: NA
CDR3nt: TGTGCCAGCAGCGTCCGGCACGGTGAGCAGTTCTTC
CDR3aa: CASSVRHGEQFF

abundance: few
j_gene: TRBJ2-4
v_gene: TRBV5-1
d_gene: NA
CDR3nt: TGCGCCAGCAGCCGAGGGGACAAAAACATTCAGTACTTC
CDR3aa: CASSRGDKNIQYF

abundance: few
j_gene: TRBJ2-1
v_gene: TRBV11-3
d_gene: NA
CDR3nt: TGTGCCAGCGCACTAACAGCTGGCAATGAGCAGTTCTTC
CDR3aa: CASALTAGNEQFF

abundance: NA
j_gene: TRBJ2-3
v_gene: TRBV4-3
d_gene: TRBD2
CDR3nt: TGCGCCAGCAGCCAAGAGACTAGCGGGTTTGCAGATACGCAGTATTTT
CDR3aa: CASSQETSGFADTQYF

abundance: NA
j_gene: TRBJ1-2
v_gene: TRBV20-1
d_gene: NA
CDR3nt: TGCAGTGCTAGAGATCAGGTAGCTAGCTATGGCTACACCTTC
CDR3aa: CSARDQVASYGYTF

abundance: NA
j_gene: TRBJ1-1
v_gene: TRBV11-2
d_gene: TRBD1
CDR3nt: TGTGCCAGCAGCGCTCGGACAGGGGGCTCGCACACTGAAGCTTTCTTT
CDR3aa: CASSARTGGSHTEAFF

abundance: NA
j_gene: TRBJ1-4
v_gene: TRBV15
d_gene: NA
CDR3nt: TGTGCCACCAGCAGAGGAGAAACCACAGGGTTGGAAAAACTGTTTTTT
CDR3aa: CATSRGETTGLEKLFF

abundance: NA
j_gene: TRBJ2-3
v_gene: TRBV13
d_gene: NA
CDR3nt: TGTGCCAGCAGCTTAGGCGGCCACACAGATACGCAGTATTTT
CDR3aa: CASSLGGHTDTQYF

abundance: NA
j_gene: TRBJ2-1
v_gene: TRBV2
d_gene: NA
CDR3nt: TGTGCCAGCATTGAGGGAACTATTGGGAATGAGCAGTTCTTC
CDR3aa: CASIEGTIGNEQFF

abundance: few
j_gene: TRBJ2-5
v_gene: TRBV11-3
d_gene: NA
CDR3nt: TGTGCCAGCAGCCCCCGACCCCAAGAGACCCAGTACTTC
CDR3aa: CASSPRPQETQYF

abundance: many
j_gene: TRBJ2-1
v_gene: TRBV27
d_gene: NA
CDR3nt: TGTGCCAGCAGTTTGGAAGGGGGGTTCTCCTACAATGAGCAGTTCTTC
CDR3aa: CASSLEGGFSYNEQFF

abundance: few
j_gene: TRBJ2-5
v_gene: TRBV6-2/TRBV6-3
d_gene: TRBD2
CDR3nt: TGTGCCAGCAGCACCTATAGCGGGGGGGACAAAGAGACCCAGTACTTC
CDR3aa: CASSTYSGGDKETQYF

abundance: few
j_gene: TRBJ2-5
v_gene: TRBV5-1
d_gene: NA
CDR3nt: TGCGCCAGCAGCTTTCTACCCCAAGAGACCCAGTACTTC
CDR3aa: CASSFLPQETQYF

abundance: NA
j_gene: TRBJ1-6
v_gene: TRBV4-3
d_gene: NA
CDR3nt: TGCGCCAGCAGCCAAGTAGGGAACTATAATTCACCCCTCCACTTT
CDR3aa: CASSQVGNYNSPLHF

abundance: few
j_gene: TRBJ2-1
v_gene: TRBV5-4
d_gene: TRBD2
CDR3nt: TGTGCCAGCAGCTTCCTACGACCTGGCGGGGGGGACAATGAGCAGTTCTTC
CDR3aa: CASSFLRPGGGDNEQFF

abundance: few
j_gene: TRBJ2-3
v_gene: TRBV5-1
d_gene: NA
CDR3nt: TGCGCCAGCAGCTTGGACCTGGGGGGTCCTGGCGCAGATACGCAGTATTTT
CDR3aa: CASSLDLGGPGADTQYF

abundance: NA
j_gene: TRBJ2-7
v_gene: TRBV12-3/TRBV12-4
d_gene: NA
CDR3nt: TGTGCCAGCAGCCCGCTTCGGCAAGATCTCTACGAGCAGTACTTC
CDR3aa: CASSPLRQDLYEQYF

abundance: NA
j_gene: TRBJ2-2
v_gene: TRBV6-4
d_gene: NA
CDR3nt: TGTGCCAGCAAGCCGGGGGCGAACACCGGGGAGCTGTTTTTT
CDR3aa: CASKPGANTGELFF

abundance: few
j_gene: TRBJ1-2
v_gene: TRBV6-5
d_gene: TRBD1
CDR3nt: TGTGCCAGCAGTTACTCCACAACCAGACAGGGACGGTCGTTTGGCTACACCTTC
CDR3aa: CASSYSTTRQGRSFGYTF

abundance: NA
j_gene: TRBJ2-5
v_gene: TRBV6-1
d_gene: NA
CDR3nt: TGTGCCAGCAGTGAGAACTTACCCGGAGGAAACCAGTACTTC
CDR3aa: CASSENLPGGNQYF

abundance: few
j_gene: TRBJ2-5
v_gene: TRBV6-4
d_gene: NA
CDR3nt: TGTGCCAGCAGTGACTCGATGGAGACCCAGTACTTC
CDR3aa: CASSDSMETQYF

abundance: few
j_gene: TRBJ2-3
v_gene: TRBV18
d_gene: NA
CDR3nt: TGTGCCAGCTCACCACCGGGGGCAAATACGCAGTATTTT
CDR3aa: CASSPPGANTQYF

abundance: few
j_gene: TRBJ1-3
v_gene: TRBV7-9
d_gene: NA
CDR3nt: TGTGCCAGCAGCCTTAGAAGGACATCGGGAAACACCATATATTTT
CDR3aa: CASSLRRTSGNTIYF